One sample yielded the 16 T cell receptor beta chains listed below, sequenced in a study of regulatory T cells in long-lasting Graves disease (dated by TCRdb to about 2021). Preparation of the library involved multiplex PCR. The data were produced on an Illumina HiSeq 4000. To build TCR beta libraries, CDR3 regions were amplified by Arm-PCR using iRepertoire HTBI primers. The public reads were reanalyzed by TCRdb: fastp trimming at Q25, MiXCR alignment, in-frame beta chains only. Rows matching on CDR3 protein sequence are summarized as one entry with the most common DNA and genes. This sample is represented by hundreds of thousands of distinct CDR3 sequences; roughly a sixth of them were singletons. The top ten hold 22% of the sample. In the paper's terms, the time point label means: newly diagnosed GD, antithyroid drugs for less than 3 months. For both TCR sequencing and RNA sequencing, RNA was extracted from PBMCs using TRIzol.

Sequenced material: peripheral blood mononuclear cells (PBMCs), taken at new diagnosis, from a patient treated with antithyroid drugs. The origin of the receptors is a female donor with Graves disease.

This clonotype has only a few counts. At one end the junction does not follow the germline gene, possibly because of a read error. The rearrangement links TRBV28 to TRBJ1-2, with 12 bases fitting TRBD1. The germline gives CDR1 MDHEN, CDR2 SYDVKM. This CDR3 comprises 13 residues. CDR3 nucleotides: TGTGCCGGCAGTTTGGGACAGGGGGCGGGCTACACCTTC. Translation gives CAGSLGQGAGYTF.

This clonotype was observed many times. The J gene is TRBJ2-3, the V gene TRBV3-1, with TRBD2 as a possible D gene (6 bases). Germline values: CDR1 LGHDT, CDR2 YNNKEL (reference sequence). CDR3 length: 15 amino acids. With 3 bases removed from V and 3 bases from J, the gap between germline ends came to 13 bases. The CDR3 region has the DNA TGTGCCAGCAGCCATGGGGATGGGGGGACAGATACGCAGTATTTT. Amino acid sequence: CASSHGDGGTDTQYF.

This clonotype has ten or more counts. The gene calls are TRBV5-6 and TRBJ2-7; D is uncertain. Per germline, CDR1 SGHDT and CDR2 YYEEEE. The V gene lost 3 bases and the J gene lost 3 bases, with 7 bases spanning the gap. This CDR3 region has 12 residues. This CDR3 reads CASSWIDYEQYF. CDR3 nucleotides: TGTGCCAGCAGCTGGATTGACTACGAGCAGTACTTC.

This clonotype was counted at least ten times. The chain carries TRBV5-4 and TRBJ2-2; D gene unclear. Germline CDR1 SGHNT, CDR2 YYREEE (reference sequence). Trimming stripped 1 base from V and 4 bases from J, with 14 bases between. The length of the CDR3 is 16 residues. Here the CDR3 reads CASSLWEKPGTGELFF. The CDR3 region has the DNA TGTGCCAGCAGCTTGTGGGAAAAACCGGGCACCGGGGAGCTGTTTTTT.

Concerning this clonotype: This is likely an artifact of a read error, given a far larger clone one base away. The gene calls are TRBV11-2 and TRBJ2-1; TRBD2 matches 11 bases. The V segment lost 5 bases and the J segment 10 bases; nucleotides outside the gene matches: 4. The CDR3 loop spans 13 amino acids. The germline CDR1 and CDR2 sequences are SGHAT and FQNNGV. CDR3 DNA sequence: TGTGCCAGCAGCGGGACTAGCGGCTACGAGCAGTTCTTC. Translated: CASSGTSGYEQFF.

This clonotype was counted many times. V is TRBV27 and J is TRBJ1-6; D call uncertain. Germline V gene lookup returns CDR1 MNHEY and CDR2 SMNVEV (reference sequence). The CDR3 totals 12 residues. Between the trimmed V and J ends, which lost 6 bases and 12 bases, there was a span of 12 bases. The CDR3 loop reads CASSLYGRPLHF. The CDR3 DNA reads as TGTGCCAGCAGCCTTTACGGACGACCCCTCCACTTT.

This clonotype was found many times. The chain employs TRBV12-3 or TRBV12-4 and TRBJ2-5, with TRBD2 matching over 9 bases. The CDR3 runs to 17 residues. The J segment lost 2 bases and the V segment lost 5 bases, leaving 12 bases of the junction unmatched. In nucleotides, the CDR3 is TGTGCCAGCAGTCCCCCCTTCAGGCTAGCGGGGCAAGAGACCCAGTACTTC. It codes for CASSPPFRLAGQETQYF.

Here the CDR3 reads CASSLFPPTEAFF. CDR3 coding DNA: TGTGCCAGCAGCTTGTTCCCGCCTACTGAAGCTTTCTTT. This chain links TRBV5-6 with TRBJ1-1; D not resolved. This CDR3 region has 13 residues. Germline assignment: CDR1 SGHDT and CDR2 YYEEEE. Trimming pared 1 base from V and 5 bases from J, leaving 9 bases between.

This chain uses TRBV10-3 with TRBJ2-3, with a tentative D call TRBD1 (5 bases). Trimming shortened V by 3 bases and J by 3 bases, and 7 bases separated the two germline ends. The CDR3 has 13 amino acids. Germline V gives CDR1 ENHRY, CDR2 SYGVKD. This chain's CDR3 is CAISDQGTDTQYF. CDR3 DNA sequence: TGTGCCATCAGTGACCAGGGTACAGATACGCAGTATTTT.

There are a few counts of this clonotype. The chain's CDR3 is CASSLWGLDQPQHF. Written as DNA, the CDR3 is TGTGCCAGCAGTTTATGGGGATTGGATCAGCCCCAGCATTTT. The chain uses TRBV12-3 or TRBV12-4 and TRBJ1-5; no clear D gene. The CDR3 totals 14 residues. With 2 bases removed from V and 5 bases from J, the gap between germline ends came to 10 bases.

This sequence joins TRBV7-8 and TRBJ2-3; possible D gene TRBD2, 5 bases. V was clipped by 5 bases and J by 2 bases, with 14 bases between them. CDR1 and CDR2 from the germline V gene are SGHVS and FQNEAQ. The CDR3 spans 15 residues. The CDR3 region has the DNA TGTGCCAGCAGCGACCTAGCAAGCCCCACAGATACGCAGTATTTT. Its translation is CASSDLASPTDTQYF.

The chain employs TRBV12-3 or TRBV12-4 and TRBJ2-7; D assignment may be TRBD1 or TRBD2 (5 bases each). V gave up 4 bases and J gave up 5 bases, with 15 bases separating them. The CDR3 spans 14 residues. This CDR3 reads CASSSWDQRNEQYF. The CDR3 nucleotides are TGTGCCAGCAGTTCATGGGACCAACGGAACGAGCAGTACTTC.

This clonotype was counted ten times or more. The rearrangement joins TRBV5-1 to TRBJ2-7; D is possibly TRBD1 (5 bases). The V and J ends lost 4 bases and 6 bases respectively, with 20 bases between them. The CDR3 has 15 amino acids. The germline CDR1 and CDR2 sequences are SGHRS and YFSETQ. CDR3 sequence: CASSTDTAGGIEQYF. The CDR3 region has the DNA TGCGCCAGCAGCACGGACACCGCCGGTGGGATCGAGCAGTACTTC.

The table lists this clonotype with many counts. This chain connects TRBV4-1 to TRBJ1-2, with TRBD1 identical over 7 bases. The CDR3 runs 14 residues. Looked up from germline, CDR1 is MGHRA and CDR2 is YSYEKL. V lost 1 base, J lost 4 bases, and 3 bases stayed unmatched. The CDR3 sequence is CASSQVWDSYGYTF. The CDR3 DNA reads as TGCGCCAGCAGCCAAGTTTGGGACAGCTATGGCTACACCTTC.

Many counts were recorded for this clonotype. The J gene is TRBJ2-2, the V gene TRBV7-3; no clear D gene. Trimming stripped 1 base from V and 7 bases from J, with 7 bases between. Germline V gene lookup returns CDR1 SGHTA and CDR2 FQGTGA. This CDR3 contains 13 residues. The CDR3 protein is CASSLMGVGELFF. The CDR3 nucleotides are TGTGCCAGCAGCTTAATGGGTGTCGGGGAGCTGTTTTTT.

This clonotype was detected only a few times. The chain uses TRBV7-9 and TRBJ2-7, with 7 bases that match TRBD1. The CDR3 has 14 residues. The germline gives CDR1 SEHNR, CDR2 FQNEAQ (reference sequence). The J segment lost 2 bases and the V segment lost 5 bases, leaving 6 bases of the junction unmatched. Here the CDR3 DNA reads TGTGCCAGCAGCCCCGACAGGGCGACCTACGAGCAGTACTTC. Its translation is CASSPDRATYEQYF. The whole variable domain, filled in from reference TRBV7-9 and TRBJ2-7, reads DTGVSQNPRHKITKRGQNVTFRCDPISEHNRLYWYRQTLGQGPEFLTYFQNEAQLEKSRLLSDRFSAERPKGSFSTLEIQRTEQGDSAMYLCASSPDRATYEQYFGPGTRLTVT.